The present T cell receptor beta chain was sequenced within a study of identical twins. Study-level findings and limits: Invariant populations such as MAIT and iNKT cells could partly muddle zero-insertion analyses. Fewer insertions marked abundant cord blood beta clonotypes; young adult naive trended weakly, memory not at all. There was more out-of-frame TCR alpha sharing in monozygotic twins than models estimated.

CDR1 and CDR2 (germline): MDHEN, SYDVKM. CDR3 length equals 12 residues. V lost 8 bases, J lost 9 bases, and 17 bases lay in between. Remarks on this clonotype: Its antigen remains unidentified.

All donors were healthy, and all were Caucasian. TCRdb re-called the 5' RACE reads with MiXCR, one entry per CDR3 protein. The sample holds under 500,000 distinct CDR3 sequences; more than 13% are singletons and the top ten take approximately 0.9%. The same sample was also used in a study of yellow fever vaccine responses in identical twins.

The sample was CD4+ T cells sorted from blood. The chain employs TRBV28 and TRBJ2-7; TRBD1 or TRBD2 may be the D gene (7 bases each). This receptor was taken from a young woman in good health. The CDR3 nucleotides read TGTGCCAGCCATGCCGCAGGGGGGGGGCAGTACTTC. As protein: CASHAAGGGQYF.